Below are 9 T cell receptor beta chains sequenced from a single sample in a study of T cells in women clearing cervical HPV infection. Assay used: immunoSEQ multiplex PCR; TCRdb lists only in-frame clones, some missing. This listing includes fewer than 40,000 clones. Sequencing was carried out using blood buffy coat. Receptor source: a woman aged 18 to 75 with a cervical HPV16 infection that either progressed to CIN3+ or cleared (not recorded which).

As concerns this clone: With the read ending 3 residues before the CDR3 end, the germline J gene is used to fill in that end. The chain combines TRBV19 with TRBJ2-4; 7 bases match TRBD1. CDR1 is LNHDA and CDR2 is SQIVND in the germline V gene (reference sequence). The CDR3 is made up of 13 amino acids. Unmatched junction bases numbered 1, after V lost 1 base and J lost 7 bases. The sequenced CDR3 bases are TGTGCCAGTAGTATAGGGGACAGCAACATT. This translates into CASSIGDSNI. The entire CDR3 sequence reads CASSIGDSNIQYF.

Notes on this clone: The CDR3 end lies 3 residues beyond the end of the read and is filled in from the germline J gene. This chain uses TRBV27 with TRBJ2-7; possibly TRBD1 for D (6 bases). V dropped 5 bases and J dropped 6 bases, with 14 bases sitting between them. Germline-derived CDR1 and CDR2 are MNHEY and SMNVEV (reference sequence). This CDR3 has 13 amino acids. CDR3 protein: CASSGTGLVEQYF. Partial CDR3 DNA: TGTGCCAGCAGTGGAACAGGGTTGGTCGAG.

Regarding this clone: The CDR3 goes on 3 residues after the read ends, and that part is filled in from the germline J gene. The chain joins TRBV20-1 to TRBJ1-1; the match to TRBD1 covers 9 bases. CDR1 and CDR2 from the germline V gene are DFQATT and SNEGSKA (reference sequence). The CDR3 sequence is 13 residues long. CDR3 sequence reads: CSARHTGGADAFF. CDR3 bases read: TGCAGTGCTAGACATACAGGGGGCGCGGAC.

The DNA read from the CDR3 is TGTGCCAGCAGCTATTCAAGGGACACTGAA. This codes for CASSYSRDTE. The full CDR3 is CASSYSRDTEAFF. V is TRBV2 and J is TRBJ1-1; no clear D gene. Read data end 3 residues before the CDR3 end; the end is taken from the germline J gene. The germline gives CDR1 SNHLY, CDR2 FYNNEI. V gave up 6 bases and J gave up 3 bases, with 11 bases separating them. This CDR3 is built from 13 residues.

CDR3 sequence: CASSMDRVNQPQHF. The sequenced part of the CDR3 DNA is TGTGCCAGCAGCATGGACAGGGTCAATCAGCCC. The rearrangement uses TRBV5-6 and TRBJ1-5, with 8 bases fitting TRBD1. The CDR3 end falls 3 residues outside the read, so it is completed with the germline J gene. This CDR3 spans 14 amino acids. V shed 4 bases and J 3 bases; nucleotides not matched to a gene: 3. Germline V gives CDR1 SGHDT, CDR2 YYEEEE. Looking up the rest from reference TRBV5-6 and TRBJ1-5 gives the full variable domain: DAGVTQSPTHLIKTRGQQVTLRCSPKSGHDTVSWYQQALGQGPQFIFQYYEEEERQRGNFPDRFSGHQFPNYSSELNVNALLLGDSALYLCASSMDRVNQPQHFGDGTRLSIL.

Details on this clone: Read data end 3 residues before the CDR3 end; the end is taken from the germline J gene. The chain links TRBV7-7 to TRBJ2-1, with TRBD2 matching 9 bases. In germline, CDR1 is SSHAT, CDR2 FNYEAQ (reference sequence). CDR3 length: 15 amino acids. V lost 1 base and J lost 9; bases outside the gene matches: 7. The CDR3 protein is CASSLEGGGAGEQFF. CDR3 DNA, as far as it was read: TGTGCCAGCAGCTTAGAGGGCGGGGGGGCCGGTGAG.

As regards this clone: The read finishes 3 residues shy of the CDR3 end, and the germline J gene is used to complete it. The J gene is TRBJ2-5, the V gene TRBV5-1; a possible D gene is TRBD2 (6 bases). The CDR3 loop spans 13 amino acids. Germline V gene sequence: CDR1 SGHRS, CDR2 YFSETQ. Trimming cost V 4 bases and J 2 bases, with 9 bases left between them. The CDR3: CASSQTRQETQYF. Partial CDR3 DNA: TGCGCCAGCAGCCAGACTAGGCAAGAGACC.

With regard to this clone: The missing CDR3 end, 3 residues past where the read stops, is filled in from the germline J gene. V usage is TRBV10-1 and J usage is TRBJ2-7; the match to TRBD2 covers 9 bases. CDR1 is WNHNN, CDR2 SYGVQD, per germline (reference sequence). The V gene end was trimmed by 2 bases and the J gene end by 6 bases; junction bases not matched to a gene: 8. The CDR3 totals 15 residues. The chain's CDR3 is CASSERGLAGTEQYF. The CDR3 DNA, read in part, is TGCGCCAGCAGTGAGCGGGGGCTAGCGGGGACCGAG.

This CDR3 is CASSFRGATNEKLFF. CDR3 bases read: TGTGCCAGCAGCTTTCGGGGTGCAACTAATGAAAAA. V and J are TRBV5-5 and TRBJ1-4; D call uncertain. Read coverage stops 3 residues before the CDR3 terminus; the germline J gene supplies the remainder. This CDR3 contains 15 residues. Per the germline V gene, CDR1 is SGHKS and CDR2 is YYEKEE (reference sequence). The V end lost 2 bases, the J end lost 0 bases, and 8 bases lay between the germline ends.